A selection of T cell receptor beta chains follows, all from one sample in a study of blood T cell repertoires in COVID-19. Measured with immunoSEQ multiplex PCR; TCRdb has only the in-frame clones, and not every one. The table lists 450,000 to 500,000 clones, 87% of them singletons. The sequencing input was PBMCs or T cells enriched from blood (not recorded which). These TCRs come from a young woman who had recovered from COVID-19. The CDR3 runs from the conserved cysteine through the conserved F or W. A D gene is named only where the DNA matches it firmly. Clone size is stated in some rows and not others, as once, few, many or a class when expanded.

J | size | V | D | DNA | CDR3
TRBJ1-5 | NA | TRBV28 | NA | TGTGCCAGCGGCCGTGGGCCCCAGCATTTT | CASGRGPQHF
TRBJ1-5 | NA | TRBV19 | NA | TGTGCCAGTACCGTGACTTGGGTAAGCAATCAGCCCCAGCATTTT | CASTVTWVSNQPQHF
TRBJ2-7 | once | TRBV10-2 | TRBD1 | TGCGCCAGCGCCAGGGGACAGTACGAGCAGTACTTC | CASARGQYEQYF
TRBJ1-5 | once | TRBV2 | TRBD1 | TGTGCCAGTAGACAGGGGTCCTATCAGCCCCAGCATTTT | CASRQGSYQPQHF
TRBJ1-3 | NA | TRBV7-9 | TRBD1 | TGTGCCAGCAGCCCTAGGGACAGGCCAAACTCTGGAAACACCATATATTTT | CASSPRDRPNSGNTIYF
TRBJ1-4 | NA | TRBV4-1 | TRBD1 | TGCGCCAGCAGCCAAGGGACAGGAAGGGGAGATCTGTTTTTT | CASSQGTGRGDLFF
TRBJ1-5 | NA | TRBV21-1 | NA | TGTGCCAGCAGCCCCAACTCCGGGGGAGGGAATCAGCCCCAGCATTTT | CASSPNSGGGNQPQHF
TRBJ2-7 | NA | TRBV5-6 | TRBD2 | TGTGCCAGCAGCTCACCCGGGACTAGCGGGGGCTACGAGCAGTACTTC | CASSSPGTSGGYEQYF
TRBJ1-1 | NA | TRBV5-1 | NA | TGCGCCAGCAGCGCGAGCCTCCCGGGCACTGAAGCTTTCTTT | CASSASLPGTEAFF
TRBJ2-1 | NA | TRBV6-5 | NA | TGTGCCAGCAGGCCCTTACTCAATGAGCAGTTCTTC | CASRPLLNEQFF
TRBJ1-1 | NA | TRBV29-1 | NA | TGCAGCGTGGCCCCGGGACACCCGAACACTGAAGCTTTCTTT | CSVAPGHPNTEAFF
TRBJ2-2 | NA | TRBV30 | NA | TGTGCCTGGAGGGTCCGGGGAACCGGGGAGCTGTTTTTT | CAWRVRGTGELFF
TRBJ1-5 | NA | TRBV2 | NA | TGTGCCAGCAGTGAGGAGGGTAATCAGCCCCAGCATTTT | CASSEEGNQPQHF
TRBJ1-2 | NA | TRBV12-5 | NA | TGTGCTAGTGGTTTGTACAACGTGTATGGCTACACCTTC | CASGLYNVYGYTF
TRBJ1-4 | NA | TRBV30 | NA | TGTGCCTGGGGGCCCCGGGAAAAACTGTTTTTT | CAWGPREKLFF
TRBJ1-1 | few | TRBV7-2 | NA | TGTGCCAGCAGCTTAGCTCAGGGTCAGGGCACTGAAGCTTTCTTT | CASSLAQGQGTEAFF
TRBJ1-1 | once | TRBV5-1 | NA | TGCGCCAGCAGCCCGGAGGCCTTGAACACTGAAGCTTTCTTT | CASSPEALNTEAFF
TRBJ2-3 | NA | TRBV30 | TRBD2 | TGTGCCTGGAGTAGCGGGGGGGCTGGAGATACGCAGTATTTT | CAWSSGGAGDTQYF
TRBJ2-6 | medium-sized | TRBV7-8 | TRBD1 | TGTGCCAGCAGCTTAACAGGGGAAGGGGCCAACGTCCTGACTTTC | CASSLTGEGANVLTF
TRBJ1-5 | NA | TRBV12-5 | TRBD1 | TGTGCTAGTGGCAAGGGACAGGGGAGCAATCAGCCCCAGCATTTT | CASGKGQGSNQPQHF
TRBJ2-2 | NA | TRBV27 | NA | TGTGCCACCTCCGGGGATACTAACACCGGGGAGCTGTTTTTT | CATSGDTNTGELFF
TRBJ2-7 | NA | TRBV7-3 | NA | TGTGCCAGCAGCCAGTTGGGGGGGCTCGACGAGCAGTACTTC | CASSQLGGLDEQYF
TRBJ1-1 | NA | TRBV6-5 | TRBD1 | TGTGCCAGCAGCCGGGACAGGGATTCTAGCACTGAAGCTTTCTTT | CASSRDRDSSTEAFF
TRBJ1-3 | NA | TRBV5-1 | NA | TGCGCCAGCAGTTCTGAGGGAATCCACTCTGGAAACACCATATATTTT | CASSSEGIHSGNTIYF
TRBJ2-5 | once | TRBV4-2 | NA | TGTGCCAGCAGCGACCGAGGGTCGGAGCAAGAGACCCAGTACTTC | CASSDRGSEQETQYF
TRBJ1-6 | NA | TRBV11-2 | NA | TGTGCCAGCAGCTTAGATCCCCAGGCTATGGACCTCCACTTT | CASSLDPQAMDLHF